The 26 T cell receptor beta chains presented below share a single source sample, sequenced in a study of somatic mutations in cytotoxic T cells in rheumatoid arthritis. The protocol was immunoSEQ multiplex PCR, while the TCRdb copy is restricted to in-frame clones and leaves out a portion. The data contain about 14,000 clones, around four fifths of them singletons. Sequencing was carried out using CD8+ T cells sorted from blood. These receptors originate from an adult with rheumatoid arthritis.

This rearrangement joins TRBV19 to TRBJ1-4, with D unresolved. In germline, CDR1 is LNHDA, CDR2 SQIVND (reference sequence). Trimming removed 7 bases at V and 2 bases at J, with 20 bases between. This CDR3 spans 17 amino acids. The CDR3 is CASTNHPRAATNEKLFF. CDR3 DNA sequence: TGTGCCAGTACCAACCACCCCCGGGCGGCCACTAATGAAAAACTGTTTTTT.

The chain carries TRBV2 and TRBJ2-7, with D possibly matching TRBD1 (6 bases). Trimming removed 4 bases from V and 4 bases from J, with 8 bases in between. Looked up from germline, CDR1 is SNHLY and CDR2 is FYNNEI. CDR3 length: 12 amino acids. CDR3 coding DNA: TGTGCCAGCAGTGTGGACAGTTACGAGCAGTACGTC. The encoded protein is CASSVDSYEQYV.

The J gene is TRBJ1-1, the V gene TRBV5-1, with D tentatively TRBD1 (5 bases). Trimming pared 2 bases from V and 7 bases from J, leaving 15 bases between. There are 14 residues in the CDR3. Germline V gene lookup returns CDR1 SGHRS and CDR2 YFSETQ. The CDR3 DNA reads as TGCGCCAGCAGCTTTTCGACAGAAGATAATGAAGCTTTCTTT. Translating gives CASSFSTEDNEAFF.

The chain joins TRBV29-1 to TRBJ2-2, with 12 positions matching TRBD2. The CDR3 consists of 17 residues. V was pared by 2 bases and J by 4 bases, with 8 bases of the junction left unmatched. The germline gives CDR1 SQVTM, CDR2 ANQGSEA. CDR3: CSVEPGLAGSGTGELFF. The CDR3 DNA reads TGCAGCGTTGAACCCGGACTAGCGGGGTCGGGCACCGGGGAGCTGTTTTTT.

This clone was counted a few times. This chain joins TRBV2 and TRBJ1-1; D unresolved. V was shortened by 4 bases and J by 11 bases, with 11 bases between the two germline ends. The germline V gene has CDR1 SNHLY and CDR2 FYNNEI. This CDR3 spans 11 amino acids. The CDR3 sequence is CASSGGLEAFF. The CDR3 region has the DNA TGTGCCAGCAGTGGGGGTCTAGAGGCTTTCTTT.

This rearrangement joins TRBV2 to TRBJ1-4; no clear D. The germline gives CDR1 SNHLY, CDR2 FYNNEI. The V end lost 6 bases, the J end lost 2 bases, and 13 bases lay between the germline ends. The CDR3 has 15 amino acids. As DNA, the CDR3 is TGTGCCAGCAGGACTTCTAGGGAGACTAATGAAAAACTGTTTTTT. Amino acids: CASRTSRETNEKLFF. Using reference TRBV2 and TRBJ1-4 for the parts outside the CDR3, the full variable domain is EPEVTQTPSHQVTQMGQEVILRCVPISNHLYFYWYRQILGQKVEFLVSFYNNEISEKSEIFDDQFSVERPDGSNFTLKIRSTKLEDSAMYFCASRTSRETNEKLFFGSGTQLSVL.

The CDR3 DNA reads as TGTGCCAGCAGTTTTAGTCGGGGTACAGATACGCAGTATTTT. Amino acid sequence: CASSFSRGTDTQYF. This chain uses TRBV28 with TRBJ2-3; D possibly corresponds to TRBD2 (5 bases). Trimming took off 3 bases at V and 3 bases at J, with 10 bases between the two ends. The CDR3 loop spans 14 amino acids. Germline V CDR1 and CDR2: MDHEN, SYDVKM.

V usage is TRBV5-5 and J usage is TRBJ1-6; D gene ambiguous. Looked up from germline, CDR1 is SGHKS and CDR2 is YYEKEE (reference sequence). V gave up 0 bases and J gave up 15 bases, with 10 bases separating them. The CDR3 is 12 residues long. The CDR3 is CASSLGTSLLHF. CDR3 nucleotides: TGTGCCAGCAGCTTGGGGACCTCTCTCCTCCACTTT. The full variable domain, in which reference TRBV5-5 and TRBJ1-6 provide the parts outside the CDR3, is DAGVTQSPTHLIKTRGQQVTLRCSPISGHKSVSWYQQVLGQGPQFIFQYYEKEERGRGNFPDRFSARQFPNYSSELNVNALLLGDSALYLCASSLGTSLLHFGNGTRLTVT.

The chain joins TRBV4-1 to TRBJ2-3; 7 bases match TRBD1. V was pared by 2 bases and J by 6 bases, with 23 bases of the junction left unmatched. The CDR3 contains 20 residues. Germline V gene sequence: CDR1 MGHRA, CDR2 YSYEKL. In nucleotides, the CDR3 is TGCGCCAGCAGCCAAATCGCCGCCACGACAGGGAGCGAATTCATGGATACGCAGTATTTT. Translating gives CASSQIAATTGSEFMDTQYF.

CDR3 amino acids: CASSVDGSTDTQYF. Written as DNA, the CDR3 is TGTGCCAGCAGCGTCGACGGGAGCACAGATACGCAGTATTTT. This chain connects TRBV9 to TRBJ2-3, with D unclear. CDR1 and CDR2 from the germline V gene are SGDLS and YYNGEE. Trimming pared 2 bases from V and 0 bases from J, leaving 7 bases between. The CDR3 totals 14 residues. Supplemented by reference TRBV9 and TRBJ2-3, the full variable domain reads DSGVTQTPKHLITATGQRVTLRCSPRSGDLSVYWYQQSLDQGLQFLIQYYNGEERAKGNILERFSAQQFPDLHSELNLSSLELGDSALYFCASSVDGSTDTQYFGPGTRLTVL.

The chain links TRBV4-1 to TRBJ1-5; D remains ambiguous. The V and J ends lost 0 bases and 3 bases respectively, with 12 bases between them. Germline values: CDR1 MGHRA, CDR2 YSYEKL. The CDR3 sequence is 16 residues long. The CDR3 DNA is TGCGCCAGCAGCCAAGATGGAGGATTCGACAATCAGCCCCAGCATTTT. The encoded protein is CASSQDGGFDNQPQHF.

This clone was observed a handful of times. CDR3 nucleotides: TGTGCTAGTGGTTTAGGCACGCTCGGTGGTTCACCCCTCCACTTT. Protein product: CASGLGTLGGSPLHF. This chain uses TRBV12-5 with TRBJ1-6; D is uncertain. V shed 3 bases and J shed 9 bases, with 15 bases lying between them. The CDR3 is made up of 15 amino acids. The germline CDR1 and CDR2 sequences are LGHNT and FRNRAP.

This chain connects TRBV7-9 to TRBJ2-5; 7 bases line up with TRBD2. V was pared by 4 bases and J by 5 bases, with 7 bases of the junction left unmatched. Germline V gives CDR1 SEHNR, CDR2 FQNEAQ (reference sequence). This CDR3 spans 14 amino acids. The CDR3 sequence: CASSSPRGWETQYF. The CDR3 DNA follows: TGTGCCAGCAGCTCACCGCGGGGGTGGGAGACCCAGTACTTC.

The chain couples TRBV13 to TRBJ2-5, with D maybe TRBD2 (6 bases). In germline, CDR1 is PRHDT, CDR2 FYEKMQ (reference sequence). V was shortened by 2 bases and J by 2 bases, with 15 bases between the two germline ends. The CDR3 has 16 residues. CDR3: CASSLRLGRIQETQYF. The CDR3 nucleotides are TGTGCCAGCAGCTTACGACTAGGGAGGATTCAAGAGACCCAGTACTTC.

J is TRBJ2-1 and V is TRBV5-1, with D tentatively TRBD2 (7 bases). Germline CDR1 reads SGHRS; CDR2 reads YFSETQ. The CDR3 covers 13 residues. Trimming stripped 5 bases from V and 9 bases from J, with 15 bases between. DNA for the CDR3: TGCGCCAGCAGTCCCAGGGGAGGGATTGAGCAGTTCTTC. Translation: CASSPRGGIEQFF.

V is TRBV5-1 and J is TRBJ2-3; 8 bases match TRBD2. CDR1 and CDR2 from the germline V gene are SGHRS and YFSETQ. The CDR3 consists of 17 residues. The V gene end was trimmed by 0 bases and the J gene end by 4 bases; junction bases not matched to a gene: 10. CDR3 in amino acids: CASSLGGSGGGPDTQYF. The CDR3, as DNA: TGCGCCAGCAGCTTGGGAGGCAGCGGGGGAGGGCCAGATACGCAGTATTTT.

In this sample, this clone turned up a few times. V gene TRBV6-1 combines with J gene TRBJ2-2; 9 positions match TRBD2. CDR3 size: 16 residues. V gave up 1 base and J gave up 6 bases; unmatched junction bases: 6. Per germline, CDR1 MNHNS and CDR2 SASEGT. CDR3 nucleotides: TGTGCCAGCAGTGAAGAACCGGGACTAGCCGCCGGGGAGCTGTTTTTT. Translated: CASSEEPGLAAGELFF.

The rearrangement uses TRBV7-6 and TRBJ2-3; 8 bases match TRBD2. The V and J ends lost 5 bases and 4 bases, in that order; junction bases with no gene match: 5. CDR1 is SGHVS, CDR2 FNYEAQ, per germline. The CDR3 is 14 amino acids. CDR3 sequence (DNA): TGTGCCAGCAGCATCGGGGGGGCCCCAGATACGCAGTATTTT. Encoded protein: CASSIGGAPDTQYF.

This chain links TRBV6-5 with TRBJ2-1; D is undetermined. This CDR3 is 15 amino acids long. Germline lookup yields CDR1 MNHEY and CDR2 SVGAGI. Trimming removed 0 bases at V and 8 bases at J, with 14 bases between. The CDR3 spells CASSYSKLDLDEQFF. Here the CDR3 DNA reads TGTGCCAGCAGTTACTCAAAGCTAGACCTGGATGAGCAGTTCTTC.

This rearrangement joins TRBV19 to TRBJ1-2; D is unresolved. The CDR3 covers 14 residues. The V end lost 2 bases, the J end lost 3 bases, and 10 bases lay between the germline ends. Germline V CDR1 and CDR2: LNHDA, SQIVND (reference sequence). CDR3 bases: TGTGCCAGTAGTATATCCGGGTGGGACTATGGCTACACCTTC. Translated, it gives CASSISGWDYGYTF. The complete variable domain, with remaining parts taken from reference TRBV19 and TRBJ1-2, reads DGGITQSPKYLFRKEGQNVTLSCEQNLNHDAMYWYRQDPGQGLRLIYYSQIVNDFQKGDIAEGYSVSREKKESFPLTVTSAQKNPTAFYLCASSISGWDYGYTFGSGTRLTVV.

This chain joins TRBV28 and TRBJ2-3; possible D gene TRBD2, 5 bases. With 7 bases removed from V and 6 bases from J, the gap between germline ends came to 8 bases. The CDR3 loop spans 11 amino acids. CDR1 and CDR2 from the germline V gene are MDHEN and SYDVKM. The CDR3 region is CASTPGDTQYF. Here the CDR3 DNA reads TGTGCCAGCACCCCGGGGGATACGCAGTATTTT.

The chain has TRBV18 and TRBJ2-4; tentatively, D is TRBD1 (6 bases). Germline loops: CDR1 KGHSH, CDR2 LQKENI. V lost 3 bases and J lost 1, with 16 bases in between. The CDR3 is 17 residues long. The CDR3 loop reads CASSPYPRGLAKNIQYF. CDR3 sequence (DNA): TGTGCCAGCTCACCGTATCCCAGGGGTCTGGCCAAAAACATTCAGTACTTC.

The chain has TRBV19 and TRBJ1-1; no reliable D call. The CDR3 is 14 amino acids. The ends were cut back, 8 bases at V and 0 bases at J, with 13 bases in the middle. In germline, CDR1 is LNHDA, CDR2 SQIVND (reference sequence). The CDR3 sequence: CASGSRDLNTEAFF. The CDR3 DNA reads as TGTGCCAGTGGATCCCGGGATCTGAACACTGAAGCTTTCTTT.

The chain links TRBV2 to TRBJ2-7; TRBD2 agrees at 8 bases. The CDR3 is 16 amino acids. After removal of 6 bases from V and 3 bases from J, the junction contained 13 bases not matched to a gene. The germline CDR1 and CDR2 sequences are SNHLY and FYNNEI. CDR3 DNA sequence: TGTGCCAGCAGCTGGTTTAGCGGGGAAAGCCTCTACGAGCAGTACGTC. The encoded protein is CASSWFSGESLYEQYV.

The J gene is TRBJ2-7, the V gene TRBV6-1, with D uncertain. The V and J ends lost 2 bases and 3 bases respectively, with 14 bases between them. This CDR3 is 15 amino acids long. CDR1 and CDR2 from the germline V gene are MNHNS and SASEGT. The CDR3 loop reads CASSEKLGNLYEQYV. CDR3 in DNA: TGTGCCAGCAGTGAAAAATTGGGGAACCTCTACGAGCAGTACGTC.

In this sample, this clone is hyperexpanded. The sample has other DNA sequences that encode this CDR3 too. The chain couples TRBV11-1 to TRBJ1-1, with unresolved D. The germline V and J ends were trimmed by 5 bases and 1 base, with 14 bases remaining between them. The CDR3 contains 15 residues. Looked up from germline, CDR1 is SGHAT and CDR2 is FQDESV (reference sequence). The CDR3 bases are TGTGCCAGCAGCCTGAGGGCAGGCCGGAACACTGAAGCTTTCTTT. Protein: CASSLRAGRNTEAFF.